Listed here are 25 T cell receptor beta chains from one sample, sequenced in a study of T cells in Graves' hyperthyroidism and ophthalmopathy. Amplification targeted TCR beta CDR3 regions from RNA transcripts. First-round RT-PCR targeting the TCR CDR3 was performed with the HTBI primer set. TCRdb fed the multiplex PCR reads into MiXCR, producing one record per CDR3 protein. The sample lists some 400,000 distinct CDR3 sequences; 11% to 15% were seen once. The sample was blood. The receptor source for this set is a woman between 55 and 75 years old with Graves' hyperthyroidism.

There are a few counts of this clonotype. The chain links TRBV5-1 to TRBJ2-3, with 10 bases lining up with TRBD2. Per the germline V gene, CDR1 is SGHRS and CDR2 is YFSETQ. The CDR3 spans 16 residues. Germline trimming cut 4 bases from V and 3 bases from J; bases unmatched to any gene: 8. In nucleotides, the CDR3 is TGCGCCAGCAGCCGCCTTAGCGGGAGGATGACAGATACGCAGTATTTT. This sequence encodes CASSRLSGRMTDTQYF.

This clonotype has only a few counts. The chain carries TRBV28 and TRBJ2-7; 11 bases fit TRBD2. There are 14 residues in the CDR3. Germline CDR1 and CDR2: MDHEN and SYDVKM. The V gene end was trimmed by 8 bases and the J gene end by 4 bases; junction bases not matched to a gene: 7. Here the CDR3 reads CASGTSGRTYEQYF. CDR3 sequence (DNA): TGTGCCAGCGGGACTAGCGGAAGGACATACGAGCAGTACTTC.

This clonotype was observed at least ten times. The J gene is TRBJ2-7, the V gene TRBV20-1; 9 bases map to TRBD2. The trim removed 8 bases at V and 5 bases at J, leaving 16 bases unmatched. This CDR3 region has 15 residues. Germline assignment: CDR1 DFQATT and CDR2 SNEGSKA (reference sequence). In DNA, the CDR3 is TGCAGTACCCACGCGACTGGGACTAGCAGTGACGAGCAGTACTTC. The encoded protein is CSTHATGTSSDEQYF.

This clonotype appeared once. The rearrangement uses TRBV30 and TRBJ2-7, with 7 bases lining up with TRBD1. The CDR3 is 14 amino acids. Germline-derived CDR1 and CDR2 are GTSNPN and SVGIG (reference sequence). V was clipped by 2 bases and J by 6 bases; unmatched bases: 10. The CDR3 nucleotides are TGTGCCTGGAGTTCGGGACAGAGGTCACGCGAGCAGTACTTC. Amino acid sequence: CAWSSGQRSREQYF.

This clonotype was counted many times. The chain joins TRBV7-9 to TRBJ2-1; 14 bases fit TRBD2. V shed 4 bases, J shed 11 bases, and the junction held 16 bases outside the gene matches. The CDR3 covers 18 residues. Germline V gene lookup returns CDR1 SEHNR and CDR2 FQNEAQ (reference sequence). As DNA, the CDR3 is TGTGCCAGCAGCTCCTGGAATCCGACTAGCGGGAGGGGGGACCAGCAGTTCTTC. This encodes CASSSWNPTSGRGDQQFF.

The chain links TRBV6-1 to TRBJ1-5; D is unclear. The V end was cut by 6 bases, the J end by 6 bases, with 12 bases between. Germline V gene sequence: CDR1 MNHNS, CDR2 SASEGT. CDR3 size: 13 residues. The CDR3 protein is CASRAEDGQPQHF. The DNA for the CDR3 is TGTGCCAGCAGAGCCGAGGATGGTCAGCCCCAGCATTTT.

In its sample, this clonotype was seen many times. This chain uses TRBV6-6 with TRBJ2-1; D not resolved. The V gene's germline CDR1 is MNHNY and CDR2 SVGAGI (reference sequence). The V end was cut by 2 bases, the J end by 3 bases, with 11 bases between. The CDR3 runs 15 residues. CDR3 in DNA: TGTGCCAGCAGTTACGGCATCCCCTTCTACAATGAGCAGTTCTTC. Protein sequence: CASSYGIPFYNEQFF.

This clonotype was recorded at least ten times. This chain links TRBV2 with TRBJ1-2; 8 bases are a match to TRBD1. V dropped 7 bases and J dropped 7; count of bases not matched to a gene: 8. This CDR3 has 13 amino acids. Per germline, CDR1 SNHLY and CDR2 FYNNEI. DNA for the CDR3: TGTGCCAGCATGGTGACAGGGGAATCTGGCTACACCTTC. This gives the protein CASMVTGESGYTF.

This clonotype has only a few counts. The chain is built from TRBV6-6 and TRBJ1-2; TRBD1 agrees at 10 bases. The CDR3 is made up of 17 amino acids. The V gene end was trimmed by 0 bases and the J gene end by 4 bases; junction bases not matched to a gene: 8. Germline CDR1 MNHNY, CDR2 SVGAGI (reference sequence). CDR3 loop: CASSYSTTGGAVYGYTF. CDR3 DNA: TGTGCCAGCAGTTACTCCACGACAGGGGGCGCGGTCTATGGCTACACCTTC.

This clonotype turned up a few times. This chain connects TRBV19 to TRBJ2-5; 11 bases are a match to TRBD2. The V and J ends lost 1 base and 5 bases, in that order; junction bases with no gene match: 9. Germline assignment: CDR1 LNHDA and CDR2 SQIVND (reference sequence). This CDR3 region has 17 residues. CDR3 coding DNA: TGTGCCAGTAGTATAGCTTCTAGCGGGAGGAGGGGCGAGACCCAGTACTTC. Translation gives CASSIASSGRRGETQYF.

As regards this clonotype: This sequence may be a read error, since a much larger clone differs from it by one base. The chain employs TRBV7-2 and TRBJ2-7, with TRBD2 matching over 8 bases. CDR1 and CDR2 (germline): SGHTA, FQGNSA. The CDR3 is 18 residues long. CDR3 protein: CASNLAGLAELRPYEQYF. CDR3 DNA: TGTGCCAGCAACTTAGCGGGGCTAGCGGAGCTCCGACCTTACGAGCAGTACTTC. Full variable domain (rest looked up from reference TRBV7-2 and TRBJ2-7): GAGVSQSPSNKVTEKGKDVELRCDPISGHTALYWYRQSLGQGLEFLIYFQGNSAPDKSGLPSDRFSAERTGGSVSTLTIQRTQQEDSAVYLCASNLAGLAELRPYEQYFGPGTRLTVT.

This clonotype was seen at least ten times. DNA of the CDR3: TGTGCCAGCAGCTTAGGCGGGGGTCTGAATGAGCAGTTCTTC. Translated: CASSLGGGLNEQFF. V is TRBV11-3 and J is TRBJ2-1; 7 bases are shared with TRBD2. The ends lost 1 base at V and 7 bases at J; junction bases unmatched: 4. Germline V gene sequence: CDR1 SGHNT, CDR2 YENEEA. The CDR3 is made up of 14 amino acids. Full variable domain (rest looked up from reference TRBV11-3 and TRBJ2-1): EAGVVQSPRYKIIEKKQPVAFWCNPISGHNTLYWYLQNLGQGPELLIRYENEEAVDDSQLPKDRFSAERLKGVDSTLKIQPAELGDSAVYLCASSLGGGLNEQFFGPGTRLTVL.

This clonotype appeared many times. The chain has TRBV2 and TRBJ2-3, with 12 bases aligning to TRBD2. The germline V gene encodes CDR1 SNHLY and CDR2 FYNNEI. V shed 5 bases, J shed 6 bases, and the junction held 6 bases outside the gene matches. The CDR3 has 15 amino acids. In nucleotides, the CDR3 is TGTGCCAGCAGTCAGACGACTAGCGGGAGTGATACGCAGTATTTT. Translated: CASSQTTSGSDTQYF.

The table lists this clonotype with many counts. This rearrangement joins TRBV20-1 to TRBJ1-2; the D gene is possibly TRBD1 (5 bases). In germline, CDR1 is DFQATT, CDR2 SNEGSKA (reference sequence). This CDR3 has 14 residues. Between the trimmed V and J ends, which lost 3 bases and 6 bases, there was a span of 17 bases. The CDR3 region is CSASFSSGLHGYTF. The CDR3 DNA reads TGCAGTGCTAGTTTTTCGTCGGGACTACATGGCTACACCTTC.

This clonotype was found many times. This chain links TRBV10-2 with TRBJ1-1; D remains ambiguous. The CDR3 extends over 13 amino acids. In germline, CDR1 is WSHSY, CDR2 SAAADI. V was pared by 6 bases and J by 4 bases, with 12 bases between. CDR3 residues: CASSPAQLTEAFF. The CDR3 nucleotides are TGCGCCAGCAGCCCCGCCCAGCTCACTGAAGCTTTCTTT.

CDR3 amino acids: CASSLIRGVTEAFF. As DNA, the CDR3 is TGTGCCAGCAGCTTAATTCGGGGTGTGACTGAAGCTTTCTTT. The chain uses TRBV11-2 and TRBJ1-1; no reliable D call. Germline CDR1 reads SGHAT; CDR2 reads FQNNGV. This CDR3 region has 14 residues. Trimming shortened V by 2 bases and J by 5 bases, and 12 bases separated the two germline ends.

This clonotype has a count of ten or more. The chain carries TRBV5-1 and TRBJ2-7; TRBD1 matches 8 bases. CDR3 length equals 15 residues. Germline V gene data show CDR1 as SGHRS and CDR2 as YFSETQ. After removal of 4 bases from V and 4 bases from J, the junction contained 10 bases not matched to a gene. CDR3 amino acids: CASSQGATGQYEQYF. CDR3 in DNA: TGCGCCAGCAGCCAGGGGGCGACGGGGCAATACGAGCAGTACTTC.

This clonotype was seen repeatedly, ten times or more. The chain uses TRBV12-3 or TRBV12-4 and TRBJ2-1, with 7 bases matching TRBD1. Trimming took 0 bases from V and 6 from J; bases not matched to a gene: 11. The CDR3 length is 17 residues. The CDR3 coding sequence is TGTGCCAGCAGTTTAGCCCTCCCTAGACAGGGCGGCAATGAGCAGTTCTTC. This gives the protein CASSLALPRQGGNEQFF.

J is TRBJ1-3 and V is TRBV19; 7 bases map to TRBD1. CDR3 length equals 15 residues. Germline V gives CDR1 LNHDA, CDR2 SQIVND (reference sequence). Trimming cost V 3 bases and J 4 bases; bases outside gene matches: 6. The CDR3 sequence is CASSIGRGSGNTIYF. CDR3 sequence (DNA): TGTGCCAGTAGTATTGGCAGGGGGTCCGGAAACACCATATATTTT.

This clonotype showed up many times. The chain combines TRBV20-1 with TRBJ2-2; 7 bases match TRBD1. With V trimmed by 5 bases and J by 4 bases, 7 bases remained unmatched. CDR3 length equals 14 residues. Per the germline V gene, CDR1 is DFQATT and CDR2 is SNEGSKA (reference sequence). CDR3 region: CSASRTGSTGELFF. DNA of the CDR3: TGCAGTGCTTCACGGACAGGCTCCACCGGGGAGCTGTTTTTT.

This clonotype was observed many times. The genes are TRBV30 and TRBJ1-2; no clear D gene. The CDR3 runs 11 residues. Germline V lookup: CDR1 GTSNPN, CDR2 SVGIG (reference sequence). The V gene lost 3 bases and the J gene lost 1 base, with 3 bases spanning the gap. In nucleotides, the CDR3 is TGTGCCTGGAGCGGTAACTATGGCTACACCTTC. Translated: CAWSGNYGYTF.

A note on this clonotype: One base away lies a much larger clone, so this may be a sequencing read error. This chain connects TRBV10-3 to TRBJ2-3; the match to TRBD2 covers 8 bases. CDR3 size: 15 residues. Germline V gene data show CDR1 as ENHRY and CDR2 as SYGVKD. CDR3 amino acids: CAISGTSGSTGTQYF. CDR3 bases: TGTGCCATCAGTGGAACTAGCGGAAGCACAGGTACGCAGTATTTT.

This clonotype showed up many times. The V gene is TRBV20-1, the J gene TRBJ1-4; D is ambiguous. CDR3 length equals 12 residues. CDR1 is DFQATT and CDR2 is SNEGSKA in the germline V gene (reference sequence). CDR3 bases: TGCAGCGCAGTTCGCGGCGGTGAAAAACTGTTTTTT. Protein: CSAVRGGEKLFF.

The CDR3 region has the DNA TGTGCCAGCAGTTACCAGGACGGGGGGCGACCTGAGCAGTTCTTC. This encodes CASSYQDGGRPEQFF. The chain links TRBV6-6 to TRBJ2-1; tentatively, D is TRBD2 (7 bases). V was cut by 2 bases and J by 9 bases, with 17 bases left in between. This CDR3 has 15 residues. Germline V gene lookup returns CDR1 MNHNY and CDR2 SVGAGI (reference sequence).

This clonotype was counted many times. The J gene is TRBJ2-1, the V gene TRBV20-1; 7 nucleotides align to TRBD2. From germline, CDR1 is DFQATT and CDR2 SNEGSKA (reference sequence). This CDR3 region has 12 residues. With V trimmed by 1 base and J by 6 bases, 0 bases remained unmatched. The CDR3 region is CSARVAGNEQFF. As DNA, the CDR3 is TGCAGTGCTAGAGTAGCGGGCAATGAGCAGTTCTTC.